The next 9 T cell receptor beta chains were all read from a single sample in a study of blood T cell repertoires in COVID-19 (TCRdb year 2020). Libraries were built with the immunoSEQ multiplex PCR assay. The source is immuneACCESS, and TCRdb retained only in-frame sequences with V and J called. Part of the clones is not carried over; for the studies checked, unresolved V genes explain less than half of this, and the remainder is unexplained. The sample profile shows under 20,000 clones; approximately 91% of them were found once. The ten largest account for about 15% of the sample. Sequenced sample: peripheral blood. These receptor sequences come from a human donor in a cohort sampled during active COVID-19.

The chain is built from TRBV19 and TRBJ1-4; 11 nucleotides match TRBD1. Germline loops: CDR1 LNHDA, CDR2 SQIVND (reference sequence). With V trimmed by 6 bases and J by 8 bases, 2 bases remained unmatched. The CDR3 totals 13 residues. The chain's CDR3 is CASRDRGLEKLFF. The CDR3 DNA reads as TGTGCCAGTAGGGACAGGGGGCTCGAAAAACTGTTTTTT.

This chain joins TRBV11-3 and TRBJ2-3, with 9 bases fitting TRBD1. Germline loops: CDR1 SGHNT, CDR2 YENEEA. The CDR3 is 16 residues long. The ends lost 5 bases at V and 3 bases at J; junction bases unmatched: 9. The CDR3 loop reads CASSPTGTGSTDTQYF. The CDR3 DNA follows: TGTGCCAGCAGCCCAACCGGGACAGGGTCGACAGATACGCAGTATTTT.

The genes are TRBV11-2 and TRBJ1-1; 9 bases align to TRBD1. V shed 1 base, J shed 1 base, and the junction held 7 bases outside the gene matches. Germline V gives CDR1 SGHAT, CDR2 FQNNGV. The CDR3 totals 17 residues. CDR3 protein: CASSLATGGVGNTEAFF. The CDR3 DNA follows: TGTGCCAGCAGCTTAGCGACAGGGGGTGTTGGGAACACTGAAGCTTTCTTT. The full variable domain, with the rest looked up from reference TRBV11-2 and TRBJ1-1, is EAGVAQSPRYKIIEKRQSVAFWCNPISGHATLYWYQQILGQGPKLLIQFQNNGVVDDSQLPKDRFSAERLKGVDSTLKIQPAKLEDSAVYLCASSLATGGVGNTEAFFGQGTRLTVV.

The V call is TRBV29-1, the J call TRBJ2-3; 8 nucleotides agree with TRBD2. This CDR3 has 13 amino acids. Germline CDR1 SQVTM, CDR2 ANQGSEA. Losses at the gene ends were 7 bases for V and 1 base for J; bases not matched to a gene: 4. CDR3 nucleotide sequence: TGCAGCGGAACGGGAGGGCGCACAGATACGCAGTATTTT. Its translation is CSGTGGRTDTQYF.

The V and J genes are TRBV19 and TRBJ1-2; D remains unclear. Trimming took 7 bases from V and 4 from J, leaving 16 bases between them. CDR1 is LNHDA, CDR2 SQIVND, per germline (reference sequence). The CDR3 sequence is 14 residues long. For the CDR3, the DNA is TGTGCCAGTAACTCCCGTGGCGAGGTCTATGGCTACACCTTC. This codes for CASNSRGEVYGYTF. Filled out from reference TRBV19 and TRBJ1-2, the complete variable domain reads DGGITQSPKYLFRKEGQNVTLSCEQNLNHDAMYWYRQDPGQGLRLIYYSQIVNDFQKGDIAEGYSVSREKKESFPLTVTSAQKNPTAFYLCASNSRGEVYGYTFGSGTRLTVV.

The chain recombines TRBV18 with TRBJ1-2; D ambiguous. V lost 2 bases and J lost 5, with 6 bases in between. This CDR3 is 12 amino acids long. Germline values: CDR1 KGHSH, CDR2 LQKENI. The CDR3 sequence: CASSPGEYGYTF. CDR3 sequence (DNA): TGTGCCAGCTCACCAGGGGAGTATGGCTACACCTTC.

The rearrangement links TRBV7-2 to TRBJ2-1; possibly TRBD1 for D (6 bases). The CDR3 length is 16 residues. The ends were cut back, 5 bases at V and 0 bases at J, with 14 bases in the middle. CDR1 is SGHTA and CDR2 is FQGNSA in the germline V gene. The CDR3 region has the DNA TGTGCCAGCAGCCAGTATGGGGGCGGCTCCTACAATGAGCAGTTCTTC. Protein product: CASSQYGGGSYNEQFF.

This clone was found a few times. V gene TRBV2 combines with J gene TRBJ1-6; a possible D gene is TRBD1 (5 bases). Trimming pared 3 bases from V and 0 bases from J, leaving 9 bases between. The CDR3 runs 16 residues. Germline V lookup: CDR1 SNHLY, CDR2 FYNNEI. CDR3 residues: CASSENRSSYNSPLHF. The CDR3 region has the DNA TGTGCCAGCAGTGAGAACAGGAGCTCCTATAATTCACCCCTCCACTTT.

This chain connects TRBV28 to TRBJ1-2, with 8 bases aligning to TRBD1. Germline lookup yields CDR1 MDHEN and CDR2 SYDVKM. This CDR3 comprises 17 residues. With 7 bases clipped from V and 0 bases from J, the junction kept 13 bases outside the gene matches. CDR3 residues: CASKTAGQAPPNYGYTF. CDR3 nucleotide sequence: TGTGCCAGCAAAACAGCGGGACAGGCACCTCCTAACTATGGCTACACCTTC.